Listed below are T cell receptor beta chains from one sample, sequenced in a study of response to subunit inactivated influenza vaccine. TCRdb independently ran MiXCR on the RT-PCR reads; one entry per CDR3 protein. The sample yields a few hundred thousand distinct CDR3 sequences, approximately 15% seen once. Here the sequenced sample was PBMCs from blood, taken 12 days after vaccination. These receptors were taken from a man aged 50 or older who received an inactivated influenza vaccine. The CDR3 runs from the conserved cysteine through the conserved F or W. Each record gives: J gene, V gene, clone size, D gene, CDR3 protein, CDR3 DNA. The D gene is left open where the match is weak. Expanded clones are given a class, and other clones once, few, many or no size at all.

j_call: TRBJ2-1
v_call: TRBV6-2/TRBV6-3
clone_size: few
d_call: TRBD2
cdr3_aa: CASRGTSVFHHNEQFF
cdr3_nt: TGTGCCAGTCGTGGGACTAGCGTTTTTCATCACAATGAGCAGTTCTTC

j_call: TRBJ1-6
v_call: TRBV28
clone_size: many
d_call: .
cdr3_aa: CASSADGTNSPLHF
cdr3_nt: TGTGCCAGCAGTGCCGACGGGACGAATTCACCCCTCCACTTT

j_call: TRBJ1-1
v_call: TRBV7-9
clone_size: few
d_call: .
cdr3_aa: CASSRGVGGSNTEAFF
cdr3_nt: TGTGCCAGCAGCCGGGGGGTAGGCGGCTCGAACACTGAAGCTTTCTTT

j_call: TRBJ1-1
v_call: TRBV30
clone_size: few
d_call: .
cdr3_aa: CAWSVLEPEAFF
cdr3_nt: TGTGCCTGGAGTGTATTAGAGCCTGAAGCTTTCTTT

j_call: TRBJ1-5
v_call: TRBV7-8
clone_size: .
d_call: .
cdr3_aa: CASSLVRADQPQHF
cdr3_nt: TGTGCCAGCAGCTTAGTCAGGGCTGATCAGCCCCAGCATTTT

j_call: TRBJ2-2
v_call: TRBV18
clone_size: many
d_call: .
cdr3_aa: CASSPDTNTGELFF
cdr3_nt: TGTGCCAGCTCACCTGACACGAACACCGGGGAGCTGTTTTTT

j_call: TRBJ1-4
v_call: TRBV7-2
clone_size: many
d_call: .
cdr3_aa: CASSLWGNEKLFF
cdr3_nt: TGTGCCAGCAGCTTATGGGGTAATGAAAAACTGTTTTTT

j_call: TRBJ2-5
v_call: TRBV5-1
clone_size: many
d_call: .
cdr3_aa: CASSTGTQETQYF
cdr3_nt: TGCGCCAGCAGCACCGGGACCCAAGAGACCCAGTACTTC

j_call: TRBJ1-5
v_call: TRBV28
clone_size: .
d_call: .
cdr3_aa: CASSLVQSNQPQHF
cdr3_nt: TGTGCCAGCAGCTTAGTCCAGAGCAATCAGCCCCAGCATTTT

j_call: TRBJ2-5
v_call: TRBV29-1
clone_size: .
d_call: TRBD2
cdr3_aa: CSVEWGLAGGETQYF
cdr3_nt: TGCAGCGTTGAGTGGGGACTAGCGGGAGGGGAGACCCAGTACTTC

j_call: TRBJ2-6
v_call: TRBV12-3/TRBV12-4
clone_size: .
d_call: .
cdr3_aa: CASSPRTSSSGANVLTF
cdr3_nt: TGTGCCAGCAGTCCGCGGACCTCCAGCTCTGGGGCCAACGTCCTGACTTTC

j_call: TRBJ2-2
v_call: TRBV24-1
clone_size: .
d_call: .
cdr3_aa: CATSPVNTGELFF
cdr3_nt: TGTGCCACCAGTCCCGTGAACACCGGGGAGCTGTTTTTT

j_call: TRBJ2-5
v_call: TRBV7-9
clone_size: many
d_call: TRBD1
cdr3_aa: CAITSGQSFQTQYF
cdr3_nt: TGTGCCATTACATCGGGACAGTCCTTTCAGACCCAGTACTTC

j_call: TRBJ2-1
v_call: TRBV25-1
clone_size: few
d_call: TRBD1
cdr3_aa: CASSEAGTGVHNEQFF
cdr3_nt: TGTGCCAGCAGTGAGGCTGGGACAGGGGTACACAATGAGCAGTTCTTC

j_call: TRBJ2-5
v_call: TRBV28
clone_size: .
d_call: TRBD2
cdr3_aa: CASSFEASGGARETQYF
cdr3_nt: TGTGCCAGCAGTTTCGAGGCTAGCGGGGGGGCCCGAGAGACCCAGTACTTC

j_call: TRBJ2-7
v_call: TRBV4-3
clone_size: .
d_call: .
cdr3_aa: CASSQEAPADPQYF
cdr3_nt: TGCGCCAGCAGCCAAGAAGCTCCAGCCGACCCGCAGTACTTC

j_call: TRBJ2-7
v_call: TRBV7-2
clone_size: .
d_call: TRBD2
cdr3_aa: CASSRNAAGGSYEQYF
cdr3_nt: TGTGCCAGCAGTCGAAACGCAGCGGGAGGATCCTACGAGCAGTACTTC

j_call: TRBJ2-3
v_call: TRBV5-1
clone_size: .
d_call: TRBD2
cdr3_aa: CASSSSPSGLTDTQYF
cdr3_nt: TGCGCCAGCAGCTCATCCCCTAGCGGGCTAACAGATACGCAGTATTTT

j_call: TRBJ1-5
v_call: TRBV6-2/TRBV6-3
clone_size: few
d_call: TRBD1
cdr3_aa: CASSYIPGGGQPQHF
cdr3_nt: TGTGCCAGCAGTTACATCCCAGGGGGCGGTCAGCCCCAGCATTTT

j_call: TRBJ1-1
v_call: TRBV2
clone_size: few
d_call: .
cdr3_aa: CASSEIPGNTEAFF
cdr3_nt: TGTGCCAGCAGTGAAATACCAGGGAACACTGAAGCTTTCTTT

j_call: TRBJ2-1
v_call: TRBV5-1
clone_size: few
d_call: .
cdr3_aa: CASSTDPNEQFF
cdr3_nt: TGCGCCAGCAGCACCGATCCAAATGAGCAGTTCTTC

j_call: TRBJ2-1
v_call: TRBV12-3/TRBV12-4
clone_size: many
d_call: TRBD2
cdr3_aa: CASSTQLAGRDEQFF
cdr3_nt: TGTGCCAGCAGTACGCAACTAGCGGGGAGGGATGAGCAGTTCTTC

j_call: TRBJ2-3
v_call: TRBV5-1
clone_size: .
d_call: .
cdr3_aa: CASSFIPSQYF
cdr3_nt: TGCGCCAGCAGCTTTATCCCCTCGCAGTATTTT

j_call: TRBJ2-7
v_call: TRBV15
clone_size: few
d_call: .
cdr3_aa: CATSRQQGPYEQYF
cdr3_nt: TGTGCCACCAGCAGGCAACAGGGCCCCTACGAGCAGTACTTC

j_call: TRBJ2-7
v_call: TRBV2
clone_size: few
d_call: TRBD1
cdr3_aa: CASSRGREQYF
cdr3_nt: TGTGCCAGCAGCAGGGGGCGAGAGCAGTACTTC

j_call: TRBJ1-4
v_call: TRBV5-5
clone_size: .
d_call: TRBD1
cdr3_aa: CASSATWGQTPEKLSF
cdr3_nt: TGTGCCAGCAGTGCCACCTGGGGACAGACTCCGGAAAAACTGTCTTTT

j_call: TRBJ2-1
v_call: TRBV20-1
clone_size: .
d_call: .
cdr3_aa: CSAGMAGNFNEQFF
cdr3_nt: TGCAGTGCTGGGATGGCGGGGAATTTCAATGAGCAGTTCTTC

j_call: TRBJ2-7
v_call: TRBV5-6
clone_size: few
d_call: .
cdr3_aa: CASSLQGNDGRLSYEQYF
cdr3_nt: TGTGCCAGCTCACTACAGGGTAACGATGGTCGTCTTAGTTACGAGCAGTACTTC

j_call: TRBJ2-1
v_call: TRBV7-2
clone_size: .
d_call: .
cdr3_aa: CASSLPYEQFF
cdr3_nt: TGTGCCAGCAGCTTACCCTATGAGCAGTTCTTC

j_call: TRBJ2-7
v_call: TRBV28
clone_size: many
d_call: TRBD1
cdr3_aa: CASSLGTGAFGSYEQYF
cdr3_nt: TGTGCCAGCAGTTTAGGCACAGGGGCATTCGGCTCCTACGAGCAGTACTTC

j_call: TRBJ2-5
v_call: TRBV7-9
clone_size: few
d_call: .
cdr3_aa: CASNMGVPETQYF
cdr3_nt: TGTGCCAGCAACATGGGGGTCCCGGAGACCCAGTACTTC

j_call: TRBJ2-7
v_call: TRBV30
clone_size: few
d_call: TRBD1
cdr3_aa: CAWTDARTGPYYEQYF
cdr3_nt: TGTGCCTGGACCGACGCAAGGACAGGGCCTTACTACGAGCAGTACTTC

j_call: TRBJ1-5
v_call: TRBV28
clone_size: few
d_call: .
cdr3_aa: CASTRGGISNQPQHF
cdr3_nt: TGTGCCAGCACCCGCGGTGGAATATCAAATCAGCCCCAGCATTTT

j_call: TRBJ2-2
v_call: TRBV4-3
clone_size: few
d_call: .
cdr3_aa: CASSQDLANGELFF
cdr3_nt: TGCGCCAGCAGCCAAGATCTGGCTAACGGGGAGCTGTTTTTT

j_call: TRBJ2-5
v_call: TRBV29-1
clone_size: few
d_call: TRBD2
cdr3_aa: CSVELRTSGRSWETQYF
cdr3_nt: TGCAGCGTTGAACTCAGAACTAGCGGGAGGTCTTGGGAGACCCAGTACTTC

j_call: TRBJ2-3
v_call: TRBV5-1
clone_size: .
d_call: TRBD2
cdr3_aa: CASSAQLAGGPTDTQYF
cdr3_nt: TGCGCCAGCAGCGCCCAACTAGCGGGAGGACCCACAGATACGCAGTATTTT

j_call: TRBJ1-6
v_call: TRBV7-9
clone_size: few
d_call: .
cdr3_aa: CASSLARAGGYNSPLHF
cdr3_nt: TGTGCCAGCAGCTTAGCTCGGGCGGGAGGCTATAATTCACCCCTCCACTTT

j_call: TRBJ2-7
v_call: TRBV18
clone_size: .
d_call: .
cdr3_aa: CASSSTGSRGQYF
cdr3_nt: TGTGCCAGCTCATCGACAGGTTCCCGGGGGCAGTACTTC

j_call: TRBJ2-3
v_call: TRBV6-1
clone_size: .
d_call: .
cdr3_aa: CASSEGGTYRSGTQYF
cdr3_nt: TGTGCCAGCAGTGAAGGAGGGACATATCGTAGCGGTACGCAGTATTTT

j_call: TRBJ2-7
v_call: TRBV5-5
clone_size: few
d_call: .
cdr3_aa: CASSGRAYEQYF
cdr3_nt: TGTGCCAGCAGCGGCCGGGCTTACGAGCAGTACTTC

j_call: TRBJ2-5
v_call: TRBV15
clone_size: .
d_call: .
cdr3_aa: CATSRPGLGETQYF
cdr3_nt: TGTGCCACCAGCAGACCGGGACTCGGAGAGACCCAGTACTTC

j_call: TRBJ2-2
v_call: TRBV2
clone_size: .
d_call: TRBD1
cdr3_aa: CASRSDRGLIGELFF
cdr3_nt: TGTGCCAGCAGATCAGACAGGGGGCTTATCGGGGAGCTGTTTTTT

j_call: TRBJ1-5
v_call: TRBV11-2
clone_size: many
d_call: .
cdr3_aa: CASSTDLNQPQHF
cdr3_nt: TGTGCCAGCAGCACCGACCTTAATCAGCCCCAGCATTTT

j_call: TRBJ1-1
v_call: TRBV9
clone_size: .
d_call: TRBD1
cdr3_aa: CASRAGQGSGTEAFF
cdr3_nt: TGTGCCAGCAGGGCCGGACAGGGGAGTGGGACTGAAGCTTTCTTT

j_call: TRBJ2-1
v_call: TRBV12-3/TRBV12-4
clone_size: many
d_call: .
cdr3_aa: CASSYRDNEQFF
cdr3_nt: TGTGCCAGCAGCTACAGGGACAATGAGCAGTTCTTC

j_call: TRBJ1-1
v_call: TRBV7-2
clone_size: .
d_call: .
cdr3_aa: CASSLDRATMNTEAFF
cdr3_nt: TGTGCCAGCAGCTTAGACAGGGCGACAATGAACACTGAAGCTTTCTTT

j_call: TRBJ2-3
v_call: TRBV6-1
clone_size: few
d_call: TRBD1
cdr3_aa: CASSPGQGSKVTDTQYF
cdr3_nt: TGTGCCAGCAGTCCCGGACAGGGGAGTAAAGTGACAGATACGCAGTATTTT

j_call: TRBJ1-1
v_call: TRBV7-9
clone_size: .
d_call: .
cdr3_aa: CASSLGGTGAEAFF
cdr3_nt: TGTGCCAGCAGCTTAGGGGGAACAGGCGCTGAAGCTTTCTTT

j_call: TRBJ2-3
v_call: TRBV11-2
clone_size: few
d_call: .
cdr3_aa: CASSWNIDTQYF
cdr3_nt: TGTGCCAGCAGCTGGAATATAGATACGCAGTATTTT

j_call: TRBJ1-5
v_call: TRBV7-8
clone_size: .
d_call: .
cdr3_aa: CASSPQRRLSLLSNQPQHF
cdr3_nt: TGTGCCAGCAGCCCCCAGAGAAGACTATCCCTTTTAAGCAATCAGCCCCAGCATTTT

j_call: TRBJ2-1
v_call: TRBV6-1
clone_size: .
d_call: TRBD2
cdr3_aa: CASSLSGEHNEQFF
cdr3_nt: TGTGCCAGCAGCCTTAGCGGGGAGCACAATGAGCAGTTCTTC

j_call: TRBJ2-5
v_call: TRBV12-3/TRBV12-4
clone_size: .
d_call: TRBD2
cdr3_aa: CASSPWREEETQYF
cdr3_nt: TGTGCCAGCAGTCCCTGGCGGGAGGAAGAGACCCAGTACTTC

j_call: TRBJ2-7
v_call: TRBV10-3
clone_size: .
d_call: .
cdr3_aa: CAISVMGGYEQYF
cdr3_nt: TGTGCCATCAGTGTTATGGGAGGCTACGAGCAGTACTTC

j_call: TRBJ2-5
v_call: TRBV7-9
clone_size: .
d_call: TRBD2
cdr3_aa: CASSSGTTRQETQYF
cdr3_nt: TGTGCCAGCAGCTCTGGGACTACGCGCCAAGAGACCCAGTACTTC

j_call: TRBJ1-6
v_call: TRBV14
clone_size: few
d_call: TRBD1
cdr3_aa: CASSQDNRGGRNSPLHF
cdr3_nt: TGTGCCAGCAGCCAAGATAACAGGGGGGGAAGGAATTCACCCCTCCACTTT

j_call: TRBJ1-2
v_call: TRBV18
clone_size: few
d_call: TRBD1
cdr3_aa: CASSPEDRGNYGYTF
cdr3_nt: TGTGCCAGCTCACCCGAGGACAGGGGGAACTATGGCTACACCTTC

j_call: TRBJ2-7
v_call: TRBV4-2
clone_size: .
d_call: .
cdr3_aa: CASSQGTEDPYEQYF
cdr3_nt: TGTGCCAGCAGCCAAGGGACAGAAGATCCCTACGAGCAGTACTTC

j_call: TRBJ2-5
v_call: TRBV5-1
clone_size: many
d_call: .
cdr3_aa: CASSLGGPETQYF
cdr3_nt: TGCGCCAGCAGCTTGGGTGGGCCAGAGACCCAGTACTTC

j_call: TRBJ2-2
v_call: TRBV19
clone_size: .
d_call: TRBD2
cdr3_aa: CASRGLAAFTGELFF
cdr3_nt: TGTGCCAGTAGGGGGCTAGCGGCCTTTACCGGGGAGCTGTTTTTT

j_call: TRBJ1-5
v_call: TRBV7-9
clone_size: many
d_call: TRBD1
cdr3_aa: CASSMGQGLNQPQHF
cdr3_nt: TGTGCCAGCAGCATGGGACAGGGCCTGAATCAGCCCCAGCATTTT